What follows are 12 T cell receptor beta chains derived from one specimen sequenced in a study of beta chain features in type 1 diabetes. cDNA synthesis used the whole RNA isolate, giving expressed TCRB sequences. Measured with immunoSEQ multiplex PCR; TCRdb has only the in-frame clones, and not every one. This table holds around 250,000 clones, 25% to 30% found once. The source material was central memory CD4+ T cells from blood. Receptor source: a man aged 30 to 45 in good health.

Turning to this clone: This specimen includes other DNA sequences encoding the same CDR3. The chain employs TRBV7-2 and TRBJ2-7, with no clear D. In germline, CDR1 is SGHTA, CDR2 FQGNSA. Trimming removed 5 bases from V and 4 bases from J, with 12 bases in between. CDR3 length equals 13 residues. CDR3 sequence: CASSRNPGYEQYF. As DNA, the CDR3 is TGTGCCAGCAGCCGAAATCCGGGTTACGAGCAGTACTTC.

This clone was observed a handful of times. The chain has TRBV19 and TRBJ2-4; 9 nucleotides match TRBD1. The CDR3 is made up of 13 amino acids. The germline V gene encodes CDR1 LNHDA and CDR2 SQIVND (reference sequence). V trimming: 8 bases; J trimming: 11 bases; junction bases outside the gene matches: 10. The CDR3 here is CASYPGQGGFQYF. The CDR3 coding sequence is TGTGCCAGTTATCCGGGACAGGGCGGGTTTCAGTACTTC.

The chain joins TRBV2 to TRBJ2-1; unclear D gene. There are 14 residues in the CDR3. Germline V gene sequence: CDR1 SNHLY, CDR2 FYNNEI. V gave up 5 bases and J gave up 8 bases, with 16 bases separating them. For the CDR3, the DNA is TGTGCCAGCAGTCTACTGAAGGCCCGGGATGAGCAGTTCTTC. It is translated as CASSLLKARDEQFF.

This clone has just a few counts. The V call is TRBV29-1, the J call TRBJ2-1, with TRBD2 matching over 8 bases. This CDR3 region has 13 residues. CDR1 SQVTM and CDR2 ANQGSEA come from the germline V gene. V gave up 4 bases and J gave up 5 bases; unmatched junction bases: 4. DNA for the CDR3: TGCAGCGTTGTGACTAGCGCGAACAATGAGCAGTTCTTC. This codes for CSVVTSANNEQFF.

This clone appeared a few times. The CDR3: CASSQVLYETGGRENEQFF. CDR3 nucleotide sequence: TGTGCCAGCAGCCAAGTCCTCTACGAGACAGGGGGCAGGGAAAATGAGCAGTTCTTC. V usage is TRBV7-2 and J usage is TRBJ2-1; 10 bases match TRBD1. Per the germline V gene, CDR1 is SGHTA and CDR2 is FQGNSA. The CDR3 has 19 amino acids. The V segment lost 5 bases and the J segment 7 bases; nucleotides outside the gene matches: 20.

The chain combines TRBV9 with TRBJ2-1; D is uncertain. The CDR3 is 14 amino acids. Trimming shortened V by 4 bases and J by 10 bases, and 18 bases separated the two germline ends. Germline V gene lookup returns CDR1 SGDLS and CDR2 YYNGEE. The CDR3 loop reads CASSPQRTAVEQFF. CDR3 coding DNA: TGTGCCAGCAGCCCTCAGAGGACGGCCGTAGAGCAGTTCTTC.

This clone has just a few counts. The chain has TRBV5-4 and TRBJ2-6; 8 bases agree with TRBD1. The CDR3 runs to 18 residues. CDR1 and CDR2 from the germline V gene are SGHNT and YYREEE (reference sequence). V trimming: 4 bases; J trimming: 0 bases; junction bases outside the gene matches: 9. The CDR3 region is CASSPPGGADSGANVLTF. As DNA, the CDR3 is TGTGCCAGCAGCCCTCCAGGGGGCGCTGACTCTGGGGCCAACGTCCTGACTTTC.

This chain joins TRBV28 and TRBJ2-7, with a tentative D call TRBD2 (7 bases). Trimming pared 4 bases from V and 8 bases from J, leaving 12 bases between. This CDR3 is built from 12 residues. Germline values: CDR1 MDHEN, CDR2 SYDVKM. The CDR3: CASSSGGGQQYF. The CDR3 DNA sequence: TGTGCCAGCAGTTCGGGGGGCGGGCAGCAGTACTTC.

This clone was counted ten times or more. This chain links TRBV14 with TRBJ2-1, with D hard to call. The V and J ends lost 0 bases and 2 bases respectively, with 11 bases between them. There are 16 residues in the CDR3. Germline loops: CDR1 SGHDN, CDR2 FVKESK. The CDR3 DNA is TGTGCCAGCAGCCAAGATTCGGTCGGCACCTACAATGAGCAGTTCTTC. Its translation is CASSQDSVGTYNEQFF.

The chain recombines TRBV14 with TRBJ2-7, with D unclear. This CDR3 spans 13 amino acids. V lost 4 bases to trimming and J lost 6 bases, with 13 bases between them. Germline values: CDR1 SGHDN, CDR2 FVKESK. Here the CDR3 reads CASSRVPGTEQYF. The CDR3 DNA is TGTGCCAGCAGCCGGGTTCCCGGTACCGAGCAGTACTTC.

This clone was seen more than once but under ten times. This chain connects TRBV14 to TRBJ2-1; D is uncertain. Trimming pared 1 base from V and 4 bases from J, leaving 5 bases between. Germline V gives CDR1 SGHDN, CDR2 FVKESK. CDR3 length: 13 residues. CDR3 coding DNA: TGTGCCAGCAGCCAAGGATCGTACAATGAGCAGTTCTTC. Protein product: CASSQGSYNEQFF. The full variable domain, its missing parts supplied by reference TRBV14 and TRBJ2-1, is EAGVTQFPSHSVIEKGQTVTLRCDPISGHDNLYWYRRVMGKEIKFLLHFVKESKQDESGMPNNRFLAERTGGTYSTLKVQPAELEDSGVYFCASSQGSYNEQFFGPGTRLTVL.

J is TRBJ2-5 and V is TRBV5-1, with D hard to call. Deletions cut 0 bases from V and 6 bases from J, with 12 bases between. The CDR3 is made up of 14 amino acids. CDR1 is SGHRS and CDR2 is YFSETQ in the germline V gene. The CDR3 bases are TGCGCCAGCAGCTTGGGGGATTCCCAGCAGACCCAGTACTTC. Its translation: CASSLGDSQQTQYF. Full variable domain (missing parts from reference TRBV5-1 and TRBJ2-5): KAGVTQTPRYLIKTRGQQVTLSCSPISGHRSVSWYQQTPGQGLQFLFEYFSETQRNKGNFPGRFSGRQFSNSRSEMNVSTLELGDSALYLCASSLGDSQQTQYFGPGTRLLVL.